The rows below give T cell receptor beta chains drawn from one sample of a study of blood T cells in healthy people across ages. From the 5' RACE reads, TCRdb called clonotypes with MiXCR, one entry per CDR3 protein. Of about 570,000 distinct CDR3 sequences in the sample, about 25% are singletons; the top ten hold approximately 17%. Sequences were obtained from blood. The receptors shown here come from a woman in her seventies in good health. Both conserved end residues are part of each CDR3. The D gene is left open where the match is weak. Part of the rows lack a size; the others show once, few, many or a class for expanded clones.

CDR3 DNA | CDR3 protein | J gene | V gene | clone size | D gene
TGTGCCAGCAGCCCATACGGGGGCGAACGGTGGGACACTGAAGCTTTCTTT | CASSPYGGERWDTEAFF | TRBJ1-1 | TRBV4-2 | - | -
TGTGCCAGCAGCTTAGAGGCGGGGGCAGAGACCCAGTACTTC | CASSLEAGAETQYF | TRBJ2-5 | TRBV7-6 | few | -
TGTGCCAGCAGTCTGACAGTCTGTGGCTACACCTTC | CASSLTVCGYTF | TRBJ1-2 | TRBV6-4 | - | -
TGTGCCAGCAGCTCGAGTCGGGGAACAGATACGCAGTATTTT | CASSSSRGTDTQYF | TRBJ2-3 | TRBV4-2 | - | -
TGCAGTGCTATCCGGTCGGGCGTCTACCAAGAGACCCAGTACTTC | CSAIRSGVYQETQYF | TRBJ2-5 | TRBV20-1 | few | -
TGTGCCACCAGCAGAGATCTCGGGCTTGAAAAACTGTTTTTT | CATSRDLGLEKLFF | TRBJ1-4 | TRBV15 | - | -
TGTGCCACCAGTGATCCCCGGGACCCCAATCAGCCCCAGCATTTT | CATSDPRDPNQPQHF | TRBJ1-5 | TRBV24-1 | few | -
TGTGCCACCAGTGATCAAGCGGGGCTGACGGGAGATACGCAGTATTTT | CATSDQAGLTGDTQYF | TRBJ2-3 | TRBV24-1 | - | TRBD2
TGCGCCAGCAGCCAAGATCCCTCAGCGGGGGGTTCCAATGAGCAGTTCTTC | CASSQDPSAGGSNEQFF | TRBJ2-1 | TRBV4-1 | - | TRBD2
TGCAGTGCGCGGGGCGGGGGGCGCGGCAGCACAGATACGCAGTATTTT | CSARGGGRGSTDTQYF | TRBJ2-3 | TRBV20-1 | - | TRBD2
TGTGCCAGCAGCTTAGCCCCTATGACAAACCCTAACTATGGCTACACCTTC | CASSLAPMTNPNYGYTF | TRBJ1-2 | TRBV11-2 | - | -
TGTGCCAGCAGTTTGTCGAACACCATATATTTT | CASSLSNTIYF | TRBJ1-3 | TRBV12-3/TRBV12-4 | - | -
TGTGCCAGCCCACCTTCCCTTAACACCGGGGAGCTGTTTTTT | CASPPSLNTGELFF | TRBJ2-2 | TRBV18 | few | -
TGCAGTGCTAGCGGGACAGGGGCACCCGCAACTAATGAAAAACTGTTTTTT | CSASGTGAPATNEKLFF | TRBJ1-4 | TRBV20-1 | many | TRBD1
TGCGCCAGCAGCCAAGATCATCCGTACGGGGTGAGTCAGCCCCAGCATTTT | CASSQDHPYGVSQPQHF | TRBJ1-5 | TRBV4-3 | few | -
TGTGCCAGCAGCTTAGGTCAGGGGGCGTACCAAGAGACCCAGTACTTC | CASSLGQGAYQETQYF | TRBJ2-5 | TRBV7-2 | few | TRBD1
TGTGCCAGCAGCCCCGGGCTAGCACAGTGGGAGCAGTTCTTC | CASSPGLAQWEQFF | TRBJ2-1 | TRBV28 | - | -
TGCGCCAGCAGCATTCCGGGAGGCTCCTACAATGAGCAGTTCTTC | CASSIPGGSYNEQFF | TRBJ2-1 | TRBV4-1 | few | TRBD2
TGCGCCAGCAGCTTGCAACCGGGAGGAAACAATGAGCAGTTCTTC | CASSLQPGGNNEQFF | TRBJ2-1 | TRBV5-1 | - | TRBD2
TGTGCCAGCAGCCTATGGTGGAGTGAGCAGTTCTTC | CASSLWWSEQFF | TRBJ2-1 | TRBV7-2 | - | -
TGCAGTGCTAGAGAAGACAGGGGAGGGAATTCACCCCTCCACTTT | CSAREDRGGNSPLHF | TRBJ1-6 | TRBV20-1 | - | TRBD1
TGTGCCAGCAGGATAACAGGGATTGACGAGCAGTACTTC | CASRITGIDEQYF | TRBJ2-7 | TRBV6-2/TRBV6-3 | - | -
TGCAGCGTTTATTCAGGGGCCAAAAACATTCAGTACTTC | CSVYSGAKNIQYF | TRBJ2-4 | TRBV29-1 | - | -
TGCAGTGCTAGTGTTCCGACAGGGAGCTCCTACAATGAGCAGTTCTTC | CSASVPTGSSYNEQFF | TRBJ2-1 | TRBV20-1 | few | TRBD1
TGTGCCAGCAGCAGGGGACAGGGGGCGGAGGAGCAGTACTTC | CASSRGQGAEEQYF | TRBJ2-7 | TRBV7-2 | - | TRBD1
TGCAGCGTTGATCCCCTGACTAGCGGAGACAACAATGAGCAGTTCTTC | CSVDPLTSGDNNEQFF | TRBJ2-1 | TRBV29-1 | few | TRBD2
TGCAGTGTTAACAGCAACTATGGCTACACCTTC | CSVNSNYGYTF | TRBJ1-2 | TRBV20-1 | - | -
TGTGCCAGCAGCTGGACTAGCGCGCAGACCCAGTACTTC | CASSWTSAQTQYF | TRBJ2-5 | TRBV7-2 | few | TRBD2
TGTGCCAGCAGCCAAGGACTAGCCGCACTTTATGAGCAGTTCTTC | CASSQGLAALYEQFF | TRBJ2-1 | TRBV5-6 | - | TRBD2
TGTGCCAGCAGCGTTAACGGGGGAGATCAAGAGACCCAGTACTTC | CASSVNGGDQETQYF | TRBJ2-5 | TRBV9 | - | -
TGTGCCAGCAGCTTAGGGTTGTGGGGGAGCTCCTACGAGCAGTACTTC | CASSLGLWGSSYEQYF | TRBJ2-7 | TRBV7-9 | - | -
TGCAGTGCTTCCTCGGACAGGGCCTATGGCTACACCTTC | CSASSDRAYGYTF | TRBJ1-2 | TRBV20-1 | many | TRBD1
TGTGCCAGCAGCCCCCCGGCGGCTTACAATGAGCAGTTCTTC | CASSPPAAYNEQFF | TRBJ2-1 | TRBV5-6 | - | -
TGTGCCAGCAGTATGGGTCCGGGGTCTAGCACAGATACGCAGTATTTT | CASSMGPGSSTDTQYF | TRBJ2-3 | TRBV28 | once | -
TGCAGTGCTACCCCGGGACAGAGGTACACAGATACGCAGTATTTT | CSATPGQRYTDTQYF | TRBJ2-3 | TRBV20-1 | - | TRBD1
TGTGCCAGCAGCGTATCTACTACCCCCACTGAAGCTTTCTTT | CASSVSTTPTEAFF | TRBJ1-1 | TRBV9 | - | -
TGCGCCAGCAGCTTGTCGAACGGGGGGGAGGAGACCCAGTACTTC | CASSLSNGGEETQYF | TRBJ2-5 | TRBV5-1 | - | TRBD2
TGTGCCAGCAGTTACAAGCACGGTTCTACCAATCAGCCCCAGCATTTT | CASSYKHGSTNQPQHF | TRBJ1-5 | TRBV6-6 | - | -
TGTGCCTCCCAGGGGTACTATGGCTACACCTTC | CASQGYYGYTF | TRBJ1-2 | TRBV10-3 | few | -
TGCAGCGTTGAGGCGGTGAAAAACTATGGCTACACCTTC | CSVEAVKNYGYTF | TRBJ1-2 | TRBV29-1 | - | -
TGTGCCAGCAGCCAAGGTTACCTGGGCACTGAAGCTTTCTTT | CASSQGYLGTEAFF | TRBJ1-1 | TRBV3-1 | - | -